Presented here are 24 T cell receptor beta chains from one specimen sequenced in a study of T cells in tumors after PD-1 blockade. This table comes from immunoSEQ multiplex PCR, and its TCRdb copy is limited to in-frame clones, with some not included. The data show 9,000 to 15,000 clones, roughly three fifths seen once. The starting material was tumor tissue, obtained before anti-PD-1 treatment. The origin of the receptors is a human donor with basal cell carcinoma.

The chain combines TRBV29-1 with TRBJ2-5, with 11 bases that match TRBD1. Germline CDR1 reads SQVTM; CDR2 reads ANQGSEA. The CDR3 loop spans 14 amino acids. V was clipped by 5 bases and J by 9 bases; unmatched bases: 11. The CDR3 coding sequence is TGCAGCGTTCCCCCCGGGACAGGGGGGTCGGCCCAGTACTTC. Protein sequence: CSVPPGTGGSAQYF.

The V call is TRBV7-9, the J call TRBJ2-1; 9 bases are shared with TRBD2. The ends lost 4 bases at V and 4 bases at J; junction bases unmatched: 5. This CDR3 comprises 15 residues. Germline V gene sequence: CDR1 SEHNR, CDR2 FQNEAQ (reference sequence). The CDR3 DNA reads TGTGCCAGCAGCTCCAGGACTAGCGAATACAATGAGCAGTTCTTC. This codes for CASSSRTSEYNEQFF.

In this sample, this clone turned up once. The chain uses TRBV23-1 and TRBJ1-1; D unresolved. TRBV23-1 is reported as an ORF; its role is uncertain. The germline V and J ends were trimmed by 0 bases and 1 base, with 6 bases remaining between them. The CDR3 spans 14 residues. CDR3 nucleotides: TGCGCCAGCAGTCAATCTACCAGGAACACTGAAGCTTTCTTT. This translates into CASSQSTRNTEAFF.

This chain joins TRBV9 and TRBJ2-3; maybe TRBD2 (6 bases). Germline V CDR1 and CDR2: SGDLS, YYNGEE. The CDR3 totals 14 residues. Trimming shortened V by 3 bases and J by 5 bases, and 13 bases separated the two germline ends. This CDR3 is CASSAQTGVDTQYF. The CDR3 DNA reads TGTGCCAGCAGCGCACAAACGGGGGTAGATACGCAGTATTTT.

V usage is TRBV19 and J usage is TRBJ2-3; D may match TRBD1 or TRBD2 (5 bases each). Germline V gives CDR1 LNHDA, CDR2 SQIVND (reference sequence). Trimming removed 4 bases at V and 4 bases at J, with 15 bases between. The CDR3 covers 15 residues. CDR3 bases: TGTGCCAGTAGTAGTAAGGGAGTACAGGCAGATACGCAGTATTTT. Protein product: CASSSKGVQADTQYF.

This clone was observed a few times. The chain combines TRBV12-3 or TRBV12-4 with TRBJ2-2; 8 positions match TRBD2. The junction had 5 bases not matched to a gene; V was cut back by 11 bases and J by 3 bases. The CDR3 consists of 13 residues. The CDR3 region is CAVTSDYTGELFF. Here the CDR3 DNA reads TGTGCCGTGACTAGCGACTACACCGGGGAGCTGTTTTTT.

The chain links TRBV6-5 to TRBJ2-7; D assignment may be TRBD1 or TRBD2 (5 bases each). The germline V gene has CDR1 MNHEY and CDR2 SVGAGI. This CDR3 has 12 residues. V was clipped by 6 bases and J by 4 bases, with 10 bases between them. The CDR3, as DNA: TGTGCCAGCAGGGGGACGACTTACGAGCAGTACTTC. Its protein is CASRGTTYEQYF.

V usage is TRBV19 and J usage is TRBJ2-5, with D possibly TRBD1 on 5 matching bases. Trimming took off 6 bases at V and 5 bases at J, with 10 bases between the two ends. The germline V gene has CDR1 LNHDA and CDR2 SQIVND (reference sequence). CDR3 length equals 12 residues. The CDR3 DNA follows: TGTGCCAGTAGCGACAGTTGGGAGACCCAGTACTTC. This codes for CASSDSWETQYF.

This clone was seen more than once but under ten times. This chain connects TRBV5-6 to TRBJ1-2; 7 bases agree with TRBD1. The CDR3 has 14 residues. V gave up 3 bases and J gave up 5 bases; unmatched junction bases: 7. CDR1 and CDR2 from the germline V gene are SGHDT and YYEEEE. This CDR3 reads CASSWGQRYYGYTF. In DNA, the CDR3 is TGTGCCAGCAGCTGGGGACAGCGCTATTATGGCTACACCTTC.

The chain uses TRBV6-2 or TRBV6-3 and TRBJ2-7; D call uncertain. Germline V gene data show CDR1 as MNHEY and CDR2 as SVGEGT. The V end lost 4 bases, the J end lost 5 bases, and 15 bases lay between the germline ends. The CDR3 extends over 14 amino acids. The CDR3 loop is CASSSSLEWHEQYF. The CDR3 DNA sequence: TGTGCCAGCAGTTCATCCCTAGAGTGGCACGAGCAGTACTTC.

V gene TRBV7-8 combines with J gene TRBJ2-1; 8 bases are a match to TRBD2. The trim removed 6 bases at V and 10 bases at J, leaving 11 bases unmatched. This CDR3 region has 14 residues. Germline CDR1 is SGHVS and CDR2 is FQNEAQ. This CDR3 is CASRLKRESEEQFF. CDR3 DNA: TGTGCCAGCAGACTCAAGCGGGAGAGCGAAGAGCAGTTCTTC.

The chain uses TRBV7-8 and TRBJ2-7, with 13 positions matching TRBD2. CDR3 size: 19 residues. After removal of 5 bases from V and 0 bases from J, the junction contained 13 bases not matched to a gene. Germline V gene lookup returns CDR1 SGHVS and CDR2 FQNEAQ. The CDR3 region has the DNA TGTGCCAGCAGCCAGGACAGGGGAGGACTAGCGGGAGCCTCCTACGAGCAGTACTTC. Encoded protein: CASSQDRGGLAGASYEQYF.

The CDR3 DNA reads as TGTGCCAGCAGTTACTCGTCTTTGAGGGCGGACAATGAGCAGTTCTTC. Residues: CASSYSSLRADNEQFF. J is TRBJ2-1 and V is TRBV6-2 or TRBV6-3; D may be TRBD2 (5 bases). With 0 bases removed from V and 5 bases from J, the gap between germline ends came to 14 bases. The CDR3 is 16 amino acids. The V gene's germline CDR1 is MNHEY and CDR2 SVGEGT.

The gene calls are TRBV19 and TRBJ2-4; D remains unclear. Germline V lookup: CDR1 LNHDA, CDR2 SQIVND (reference sequence). Trimming stripped 3 bases from V and 10 bases from J, with 16 bases between. The CDR3 has 14 amino acids. CDR3 sequence reads: CASSIRSGNWIQYF. CDR3 sequence (DNA): TGTGCCAGTAGTATTCGGTCAGGAAATTGGATTCAGTACTTC.

This chain connects TRBV5-5 to TRBJ2-7, with 10 bases fitting TRBD2. V was clipped by 3 bases and J by 0 bases; unmatched bases: 6. This CDR3 is 16 amino acids long. Germline-derived CDR1 and CDR2 are SGHKS and YYEKEE (reference sequence). The CDR3 coding sequence is TGTGCCAGCAGCTCGGACGGGACTAGCGTCTCCTACGAGCAGTACTTC. Translating it yields CASSSDGTSVSYEQYF.

This clone was observed a few times. The chain is built from TRBV28 and TRBJ1-5; D is unresolved. There are 15 residues in the CDR3. V lost 3 bases, J lost 1 base, and 10 bases lay in between. Germline loops: CDR1 MDHEN, CDR2 SYDVKM. The CDR3 protein is CASSLGTGSNQPQHF. The CDR3 bases are TGTGCCAGCAGTTTGGGTACTGGGAGCAATCAGCCCCAGCATTTT.

On this clone: Compared with germline, one end of the junction differs, possibly owing to a read error. V and J are TRBV5-1 and TRBJ1-6; the D gene is possibly TRBD1 (6 bases). CDR1 and CDR2 from the germline V gene are SGHRS and YFSETQ. This CDR3 spans 14 amino acids. The CDR3 sequence is CASSLDSAGSPLHF. Written as DNA, the CDR3 is TGCGCCAGCAGTTTGGACAGCGCGGGGTCACCCCTCCACTTT.

This clone showed up just a few times. This chain connects TRBV18 to TRBJ2-7; D not resolved. The V gene's germline CDR1 is KGHSH and CDR2 LQKENI. CDR3 length: 20 amino acids. With 2 bases removed from V and 0 bases from J, the gap between germline ends came to 26 bases. The CDR3 region has the DNA TGTGCCAGCTCACCAAGGATACGAAATTCCACTCTAAGGAGCTCCTACGAGCAGTACTTC. It translates to CASSPRIRNSTLRSSYEQYF.

The chain combines TRBV6-5 with TRBJ2-3; D uncertain. Germline CDR1 MNHEY, CDR2 SVGAGI. The CDR3 contains 14 residues. V lost 6 bases and J 3 bases, leaving 13 bases between the germline ends. The CDR3 bases are TGTGCCAGCAGGGACGAAGGGTGGACAGATACGCAGTATTTT. Translated, it gives CASRDEGWTDTQYF.

The chain carries TRBV7-6 and TRBJ1-1; a weak D match, TRBD1 (6 bases). Trimming shortened V by 4 bases and J by 3 bases, and 9 bases separated the two germline ends. The CDR3 has 13 amino acids. Germline CDR1 reads SGHVS; CDR2 reads FNYEAQ. CDR3 sequence (DNA): TGTGCCAGCAGCTACTGGACAGACACTGAAGCTTTCTTT. Its protein is CASSYWTDTEAFF.

This clone was recorded a few times. V is TRBV12-3 or TRBV12-4 and J is TRBJ1-1; TRBD1 matches at 7 bases. V shed 4 bases and J 4 bases; nucleotides not matched to a gene: 3. CDR3 length equals 13 residues. Written as DNA, the CDR3 is TGTGCCAGCAGTTGGAGGGGGCCCACTGAAGCTTTCTTT. Translating gives CASSWRGPTEAFF.

The rearrangement links TRBV27 to TRBJ2-7; 8 positions agree with TRBD1. The CDR3 is 16 residues long. Unmatched junction bases numbered 8, after V lost 0 bases and J lost 4 bases. Germline V gives CDR1 MNHEY, CDR2 SMNVEV (reference sequence). The CDR3 here is CASSLSRQGTEYEQYF. In nucleotides, the CDR3 is TGTGCCAGCAGTTTATCCAGACAGGGGACCGAATACGAGCAGTACTTC.

V and J are TRBV9 and TRBJ2-1, with D possibly TRBD2 on 5 matching bases. Germline-derived CDR1 and CDR2 are SGDLS and YYNGEE. The ends were cut back, 3 bases at V and 7 bases at J, with 8 bases in the middle. This CDR3 spans 12 amino acids. The CDR3 coding sequence is TGTGCCAGCAGCGGCCGGAGGAATGAGCAGTTCTTC. This sequence encodes CASSGRRNEQFF.

By sample share, this clone is medium-sized. The chain employs TRBV19 and TRBJ2-1, with D uncertain. The germline CDR1 and CDR2 sequences are LNHDA and SQIVND (reference sequence). Trimming cost V 3 bases and J 5 bases, with 8 bases left between them. The CDR3 spans 13 residues. CDR3 nucleotides: TGTGCCAGTAGTATCAACAAAGACAATGAGCAGTTCTTC. It translates to CASSINKDNEQFF.